The text below deals with one TCR beta chain. Antigen unknown. The V end was cut by 1 base, the J end by 3 bases, with 12 bases between. Germline CDR1 SGHAT, CDR2 FQNNGV. There are 16 residues in the CDR3. This sample stems from a study of T cells in localized non-small cell lung cancer. Study-level points and caveats: Greater blood T cell density accompanied longer overall survival. As only one tumor region underwent sequencing, heterogeneity remains possible. The study found T cell clonality highest in uninvolved adjacent lung, above tumor.

Here immunoSEQ multiplex PCR was the method, and the copy in TCRdb shows in-frame clones only, minus some. This sample carries 30,000 to 35,000 clones, 93% of them seen once, and the ten largest clones take 6.5% to 10%. The sequence was obtained from a female donor older than 55 with stage I lung adenocarcinoma. The chain combines TRBV11-2 with TRBJ2-2; D is perhaps TRBD1 (6 bases). This sample comprised peripheral blood, obtained before any cancer treatment. CDR3 sequence reads: CASSLAGRGDTGELFF. In DNA form, the CDR3 reads TGTGCCAGCAGCTTAGCGGGCAGGGGAGACACCGGGGAGCTGTTTTTT.